Listed below are T cell receptor beta chains from one sample, sequenced in a study of T cell responses to AZD1222 COVID-19 vaccine. TCRdb's copy holds only in-frame clones and misses some; the assay was immunoSEQ multiplex PCR. The sample has about 120,000 clones; almost 95% are singletons. Material: peripheral blood, obtained 28 days after the second AZD1222 dose. These receptors were obtained from an adult who received the AZD1222 COVID-19 vaccine. Each CDR3 is given with its conserved first and last residue. A D gene is named only where the DNA matches it firmly. For some rows the clone size is stated as once, few or many, or as a class when expanded; others skip it.

d_call clone_size j_call v_call cdr3_aa cdr3_nt
- once TRBJ1-4 TRBV5-1 CASSRDGGEKLFF TGCGCCAGCAGCCGGGACGGTGGTGAAAAACTGTTTTTT
- - TRBJ1-6 TRBV5-1 CASSLESSSYNSPLHF TGCGCCAGCAGCTTGGAGTCCAGCTCCTATAATTCACCCCTCCACTTT
- - TRBJ1-2 TRBV27 CASSFVSYGYTF TGTGCCAGCAGTTTCGTATCTTATGGCTACACCTTC
- - TRBJ2-3 TRBV9 CASSHGVDTQYF TGTGCCAGCAGCCATGGGGTAGATACGCAGTATTTT
TRBD1 once TRBJ1-2 TRBV6-6 CASRGRDRGLDGYTF TGTGCCAGTCGGGGACGGGACAGAGGGCTTGATGGCTACACCTTC
- - TRBJ2-2 TRBV7-9 CATWRGTGSTGELFF TGTGCCACCTGGCGGGGAACGGGAAGTACCGGGGAGCTGTTTTTT
TRBD1 - TRBJ1-1 TRBV5-1 CASSGGEDTEAFF TGCGCCAGTTCAGGGGGCGAGGACACTGAAGCTTTCTTT
TRBD1 - TRBJ2-7 TRBV27 CASSFRGQTTYEQYF TGTGCCAGCAGTTTCCGGGGACAGACAACCTACGAGCAGTACTTC
TRBD1 - TRBJ1-2 TRBV6-2/TRBV6-3 CASSYSGGNYGYTF TGTGCCAGCAGTTACTCAGGGGGCAACTATGGCTACACCTTC
- - TRBJ2-2 TRBV5-1 CASSPRGRGNTGELFF TGCGCCAGCAGTCCAAGGGGAAGGGGGAACACCGGGGAGCTGTTTTTT
- - TRBJ1-4 TRBV9 CASSGQDTVETNEKLFF TGTGCCAGCAGCGGACAAGACACGGTAGAGACTAATGAAAAACTGTTTTTT
- once TRBJ2-1 TRBV30 CAWSQAAKYNEQFF TGTGCCTGGAGTCAGGCGGCTAAATACAATGAGCAGTTCTTC
- - TRBJ2-7 TRBV28 CASSLRFYEQYF TGTGCCAGCAGTCTAAGGTTCTACGAGCAGTACTTC
- - TRBJ2-2 TRBV19 CATLRDSDTGELFF TGTGCCACCCTCCGGGACTCGGACACCGGGGAGCTGTTTTTT
- - TRBJ2-7 TRBV20-1 CSAVSYEQYF TGCAGTGCTGTTAGCTACGAGCAGTACTTC
TRBD1 - TRBJ2-5 TRBV28 CASSPQGSSQETQYF TGTGCCAGCAGCCCACAGGGGTCGTCCCAAGAGACCCAGTACTTC
TRBD1 - TRBJ1-4 TRBV5-1 CASSSDRGGEKLFF TGCGCCAGCAGCTCGGACAGGGGGGGAGAAAAACTGTTTTTT
TRBD2 - TRBJ2-7 TRBV7-3 CASSLLGTSREQYF TGTGCCAGCAGCTTATTGGGGACTAGCCGTGAGCAGTACTTC
- - TRBJ1-2 TRBV9 CASSARLDPYGYTF TGTGCCAGCAGCGCCCGCCTGGACCCCTATGGCTACACCTTC
TRBD1 - TRBJ1-4 TRBV10-1 CASSERTGDNEKLFF TGCGCCAGCAGTGAGAGGACAGGGGATAATGAAAAACTGTTTTTT
- - TRBJ1-5 TRBV5-8 CASSLARGEPQHF TGTGCCAGCAGCTTGGCCCGGGGGGAGCCCCAGCATTTT
TRBD2 once TRBJ2-1 TRBV5-4 CASASGSVREQFF TGTGCCAGCGCTAGCGGCAGTGTACGGGAGCAGTTCTTC
- - TRBJ2-3 TRBV6-4 CASSDSVGGTDTQYF TGTGCCAGCAGTGACTCAGTAGGAGGGACAGATACGCAGTATTTT
- once TRBJ2-3 TRBV5-1 CASSFVGGSTDTQYF TGCGCCAGCAGCTTTGTCGGGGGTAGCACAGATACGCAGTATTTT
TRBD1 - TRBJ2-7 TRBV4-1 CASSHRTGQEQYF TGCGCCAGCAGCCACCGGACAGGGCAGGAGCAGTACTTC
TRBD1 - TRBJ1-2 TRBV29-1 CSVQGGFDYGYTF TGCAGCGTGCAGGGGGGTTTCGACTATGGCTACACCTTC
- - TRBJ1-2 TRBV28 CASRPRGGGTFYGYTF TGTGCCAGCAGACCCCGGGGTGGGGGGACCTTCTATGGCTACACCTTC
TRBD2 - TRBJ2-1 TRBV6-5 CAGTSGSSDEQFF TGTGCCGGAACTAGCGGGAGTTCGGATGAGCAGTTCTTC